The TCR beta chain under discussion was sequenced for a study of blood T cell repertoires in COVID-19. The table came from immunoSEQ multiplex PCR; TCRdb's copy has only in-frame clones and leaves some out. The sample has a few hundred thousand clones; approximately 90% are singletons. This CDR3 has 17 residues. The germline gives CDR1 LNHDA, CDR2 SQIVND (reference sequence). With V trimmed by 1 base and J by 8 bases, 10 bases remained unmatched. Sequencing input: PBMCs or T cells enriched from blood (not recorded which). This chain connects TRBV19 to TRBJ2-1, with 11 positions matching TRBD2. The receptor was isolated from a woman in her thirties or forties with acute COVID-19. CDR3 nucleotide sequence: TGTGCCAGTAGTATAGGGTTTAGCGGGAGGGCCCTCTATGAGCAGTTCTTC. Translated: CASSIGFSGRALYEQFF.